The clone carrying this T cell receptor beta chain was counted ten times or more. Its cognate antigen is unknown. Trimming cost V 6 bases and J 2 bases, with 10 bases left between them. The CDR3 loop spans 13 amino acids. In germline, CDR1 is SNHLY, CDR2 FYNNEI. This sample is drawn from a study of T cells in Graves' hyperthyroidism and ophthalmopathy. General observations from the study: Appearing also in blood were most of the thyroid clonotypes expanded above 0.001.

RNA transcripts yielded amplified TCR beta CDR3 regions. Primed by the HTBI set, a first-round RT-PCR was run on the TCR CDR3. TCRdb fed the multiplex PCR reads into MiXCR, producing one record per CDR3 protein. This sample has fewer than 650,000 distinct CDR3 sequences, with 12% to 15% found just once. The chain employs TRBV2 and TRBJ2-5; D perhaps matches TRBD2 (6 bases). The sequenced sample consisted of blood. The sequence was collected from a middle-aged woman with Graves' hyperthyroidism. Written as DNA, the CDR3 is TGTGCCAGCAGGGACTACCATCAAGAGACCCAGTACTTC. Its protein product is CASRDYHQETQYF.